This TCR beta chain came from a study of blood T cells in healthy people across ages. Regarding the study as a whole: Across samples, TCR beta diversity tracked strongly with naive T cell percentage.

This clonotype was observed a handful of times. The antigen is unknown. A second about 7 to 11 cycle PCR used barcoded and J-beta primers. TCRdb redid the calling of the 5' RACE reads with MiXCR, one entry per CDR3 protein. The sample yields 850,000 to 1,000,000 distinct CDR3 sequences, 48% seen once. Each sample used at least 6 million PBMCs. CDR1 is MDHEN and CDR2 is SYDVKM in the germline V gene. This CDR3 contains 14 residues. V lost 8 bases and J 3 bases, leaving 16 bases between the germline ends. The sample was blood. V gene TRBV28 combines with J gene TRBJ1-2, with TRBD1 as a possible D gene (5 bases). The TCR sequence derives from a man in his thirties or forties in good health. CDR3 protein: CASEGATEYYGYTF. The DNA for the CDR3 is TGTGCCAGCGAGGGAGCGACAGAGTACTATGGCTACACCTTC.